The rows below give T cell receptor beta chains drawn from one sample of a study of shared clonotypes between healthy human individuals. The protocol was immunoSEQ multiplex PCR, while the TCRdb copy is restricted to in-frame clones and leaves out a portion. The table lists under 350,000 clones, around 87% of them singletons. Sequenced: memory CD8+ T cells sorted from blood. These receptors all come from a man between 18 and 29 years old in good health. CDR3s include the opening cysteine and the closing phenylalanine or tryptophan. D genes are given only for firm matches. Not all rows give a size; the values are once, few, many and, for expanded clones, a class.

V,J,length,D,size,DNA,CDR3
TRBV5-4,TRBJ2-2,14,NA,NA,TGTGCCAGCAGCTGGGTAGGGGGCACCGGGGAGCTGTTTTTT,CASSWVGGTGELFF
TRBV6-5,TRBJ1-5,15,NA,NA,TGTGCCAGCCAATTGGCGGAGGGTGAGCATCAGCCCCAGCATTTT,CASQLAEGEHQPQHF
TRBV5-4,TRBJ2-1,15,TRBD2,NA,TGTGCCAGCAGCTATAGCGGGACCTCCTACAATGAGCAGTTCTTC,CASSYSGTSYNEQFF
TRBV7-9,TRBJ1-2,14,NA,NA,TGTGCCAGCAGCGCGCCGCTGGAGGACTATGGCTACACCTTC,CASSAPLEDYGYTF
TRBV27,TRBJ2-7,15,TRBD2,NA,TGTGCCAGCAGTTTGGGAGCGGGGCGCCTCTACGAGCAGTACTTC,CASSLGAGRLYEQYF
TRBV27,TRBJ1-1,13,TRBD1,NA,TGTGCCAGCAGTCTACGGACAGGCGCTGAAGCTTTCTTT,CASSLRTGAEAFF
TRBV10-3,TRBJ2-2,13,TRBD1,once,TGTGCCAGCCTGGGACAGGGACCCGGGGAGCTGTTTTTT,CASLGQGPGELFF
TRBV9,TRBJ2-7,14,TRBD1,NA,TGTGCCAGCAGCGTGGGACAGGAGCTCTACGAGCAGTACTTC,CASSVGQELYEQYF
TRBV27,TRBJ2-7,14,NA,NA,TGTGCCAGCAGTCCCCGAGGCCAGGTCTACGAGCAGTACTTC,CASSPRGQVYEQYF
TRBV4-3,TRBJ2-7,15,TRBD1,NA,TGCGCCAGCAGCCAAGTTTGGGACAGCTCCTACGAGCAGTACTTC,CASSQVWDSSYEQYF
TRBV4-1,TRBJ2-4,15,TRBD1,NA,TGCGCCAGCAGCCAGCAGGGGGTGGGCAAAAACATTCAGTACTTC,CASSQQGVGKNIQYF
TRBV27,TRBJ1-1,14,TRBD1,once,TGTGCCAGCAGTTCAGGGGGGGTGAACACTGAAGCTTTCTTT,CASSSGGVNTEAFF
TRBV25-1,TRBJ1-5,14,NA,NA,TGTGCCAGCAGTGAACTGGGTTTCGATCAGCCCCAGCATTTT,CASSELGFDQPQHF
TRBV5-1,TRBJ2-1,18,NA,NA,TGCGCCAGCAGCTTCTCCACCCCACGGAGAAGCTCCTACAATGAGCAGTTCTTC,CASSFSTPRRSSYNEQFF
TRBV6-1,TRBJ2-7,15,NA,once,TGTGCCAGCACACCTCGGGAGTTTTCGTCCTACGAGCAGTACTTC,CASTPREFSSYEQYF
TRBV5-4,TRBJ2-3,13,NA,once,TGTGCCAGCAGCTTGGTAGAGTCGGATACGCAGTATTTT,CASSLVESDTQYF
TRBV7-9,TRBJ2-7,14,NA,NA,TGTGCCAGCAGCTTAGCACTATCCAGTCTGGAGCAGTACTTC,CASSLALSSLEQYF
TRBV5-1,TRBJ1-1,12,TRBD1,NA,TGCGCCAGCAGCTTACAGGGGGTTGAAGCTTTCTTT,CASSLQGVEAFF